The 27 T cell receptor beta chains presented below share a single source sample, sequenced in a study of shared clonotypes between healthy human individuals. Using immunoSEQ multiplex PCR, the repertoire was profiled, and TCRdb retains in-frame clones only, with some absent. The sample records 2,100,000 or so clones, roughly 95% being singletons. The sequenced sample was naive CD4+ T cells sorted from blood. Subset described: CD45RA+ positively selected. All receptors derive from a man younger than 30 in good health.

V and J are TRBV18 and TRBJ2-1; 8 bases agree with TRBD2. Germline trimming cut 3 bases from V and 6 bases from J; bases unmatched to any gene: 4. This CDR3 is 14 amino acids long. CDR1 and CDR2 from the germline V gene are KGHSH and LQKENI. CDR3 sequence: CASSPNGGANEQFF. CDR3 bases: TGTGCCAGCTCACCTAACGGGGGGGCCAATGAGCAGTTCTTC.

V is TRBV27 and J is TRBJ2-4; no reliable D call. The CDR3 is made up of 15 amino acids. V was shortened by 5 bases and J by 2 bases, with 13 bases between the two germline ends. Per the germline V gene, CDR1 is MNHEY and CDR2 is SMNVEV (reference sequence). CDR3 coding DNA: TGTGCCAGCAGTATGGCGCCGGGTACCAAAAACATTCAGTACTTC. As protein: CASSMAPGTKNIQYF.

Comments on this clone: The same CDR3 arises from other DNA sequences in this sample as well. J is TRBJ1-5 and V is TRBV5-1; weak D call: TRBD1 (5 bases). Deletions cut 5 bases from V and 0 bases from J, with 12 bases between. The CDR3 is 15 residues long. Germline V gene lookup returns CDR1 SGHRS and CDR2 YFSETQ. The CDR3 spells CASSFDGGSNQPQHF. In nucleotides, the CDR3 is TGCGCCAGCAGTTTTGATGGGGGTAGCAATCAGCCCCAGCATTTT.

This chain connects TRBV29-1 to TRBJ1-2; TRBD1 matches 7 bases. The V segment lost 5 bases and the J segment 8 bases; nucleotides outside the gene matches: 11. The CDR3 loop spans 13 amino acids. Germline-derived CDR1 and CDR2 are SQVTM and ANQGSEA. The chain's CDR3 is CSVSGLQGGGYTF. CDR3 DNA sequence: TGCAGCGTTTCGGGACTCCAGGGGGGAGGCTACACCTTC.

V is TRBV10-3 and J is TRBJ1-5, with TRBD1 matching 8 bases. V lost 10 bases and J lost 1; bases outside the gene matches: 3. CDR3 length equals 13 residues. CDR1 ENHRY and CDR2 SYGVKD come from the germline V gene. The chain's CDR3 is CAKGTGSNQPQHF. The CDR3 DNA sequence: TGTGCCAAGGGGACAGGAAGCAATCAGCCCCAGCATTTT.

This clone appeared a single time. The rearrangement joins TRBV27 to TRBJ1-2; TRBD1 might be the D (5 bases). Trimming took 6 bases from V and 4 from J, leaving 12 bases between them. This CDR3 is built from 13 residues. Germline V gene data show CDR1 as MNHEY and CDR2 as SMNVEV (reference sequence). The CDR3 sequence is CASSLGPSYGYTF. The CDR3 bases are TGTGCCAGCAGCCTGGGGCCTTCCTATGGCTACACCTTC.

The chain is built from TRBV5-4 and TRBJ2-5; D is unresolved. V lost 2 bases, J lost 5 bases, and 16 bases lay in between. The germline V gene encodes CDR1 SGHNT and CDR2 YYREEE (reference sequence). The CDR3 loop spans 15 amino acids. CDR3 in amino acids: CASSLFQAPGETQYF. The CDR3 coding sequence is TGTGCCAGCAGCTTATTTCAGGCGCCTGGGGAGACCCAGTACTTC.

The CDR3 DNA reads TGTGCCAGTAGGATCCGGGACAGGGGGCTTGGCTACACCTTC. It encodes CASRIRDRGLGYTF. The chain links TRBV19 to TRBJ1-2; 12 nucleotides align to TRBD1. CDR3 size: 14 residues. V gave up 6 bases and J gave up 7 bases; unmatched junction bases: 6. Germline values: CDR1 LNHDA, CDR2 SQIVND (reference sequence).

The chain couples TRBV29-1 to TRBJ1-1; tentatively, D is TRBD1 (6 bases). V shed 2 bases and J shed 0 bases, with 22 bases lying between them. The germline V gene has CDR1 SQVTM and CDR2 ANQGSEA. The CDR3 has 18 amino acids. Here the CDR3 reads CSVERRGRMRGMNTEAFF. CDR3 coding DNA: TGCAGCGTTGAAAGGCGAGGCAGGATGAGGGGGATGAACACTGAAGCTTTCTTT.

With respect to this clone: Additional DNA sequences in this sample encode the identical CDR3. The CDR3 DNA sequence: TGTGCCAGCAGCTTCCGGACAGGGGGCACCGGGGAGCTGTTTTTT. Protein product: CASSFRTGGTGELFF. V usage is TRBV5-6 and J usage is TRBJ2-2; TRBD1 aligns across 10 bases. Germline V gene lookup returns CDR1 SGHDT and CDR2 YYEEEE. J gave up 4 bases and V 2 bases, and 2 bases lay outside the gene matches. There are 15 residues in the CDR3. Full variable domain (outside the CDR3, taken from reference TRBV5-6 and TRBJ2-2): DAGVTQSPTHLIKTRGQQVTLRCSPKSGHDTVSWYQQALGQGPQFIFQYYEEEERQRGNFPDRFSGHQFPNYSSELNVNALLLGDSALYLCASSFRTGGTGELFFGEGSRLTVL.

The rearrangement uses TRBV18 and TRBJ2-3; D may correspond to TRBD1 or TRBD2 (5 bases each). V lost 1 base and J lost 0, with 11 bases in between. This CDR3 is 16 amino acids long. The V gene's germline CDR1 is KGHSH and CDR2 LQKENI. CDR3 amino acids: CASSPLGTLSTDTQYF. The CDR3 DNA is TGTGCCAGCTCACCACTTGGGACGCTAAGCACAGATACGCAGTATTTT.

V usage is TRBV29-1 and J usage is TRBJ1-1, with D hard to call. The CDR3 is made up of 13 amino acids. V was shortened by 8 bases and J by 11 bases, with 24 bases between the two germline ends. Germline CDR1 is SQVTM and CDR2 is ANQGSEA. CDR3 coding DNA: TGCAGCCAGCACTCTCCACGCCTCCCTGGGGCTTTCTTT. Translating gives CSQHSPRLPGAFF.

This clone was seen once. CDR3 nucleotide sequence: TGTGCCAGCAGTGTCGGACAGGGTCTGAGTTTGGTCACTGAAGCTTTCTTT. It is translated as CASSVGQGLSLVTEAFF. This chain joins TRBV6-1 and TRBJ1-1; 8 bases align to TRBD1. J lost 4 bases, V lost 4 bases, and 14 bases had no gene match. Per the germline V gene, CDR1 is MNHNS and CDR2 is SASEGT. The CDR3 has 17 residues.

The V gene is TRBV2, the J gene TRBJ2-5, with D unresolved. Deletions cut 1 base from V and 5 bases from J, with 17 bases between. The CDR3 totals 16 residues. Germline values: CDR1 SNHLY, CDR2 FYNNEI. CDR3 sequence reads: CASSEEGAKATETQYF. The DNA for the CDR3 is TGTGCCAGCAGTGAAGAAGGAGCCAAGGCTACGGAGACCCAGTACTTC.

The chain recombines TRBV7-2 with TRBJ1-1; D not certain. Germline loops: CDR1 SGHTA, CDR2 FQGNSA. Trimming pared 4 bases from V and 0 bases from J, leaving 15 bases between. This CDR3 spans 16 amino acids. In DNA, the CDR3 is TGTGCCAGCAGCTCGGACGGATTTTACATGAACACTGAAGCTTTCTTT. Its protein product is CASSSDGFYMNTEAFF.

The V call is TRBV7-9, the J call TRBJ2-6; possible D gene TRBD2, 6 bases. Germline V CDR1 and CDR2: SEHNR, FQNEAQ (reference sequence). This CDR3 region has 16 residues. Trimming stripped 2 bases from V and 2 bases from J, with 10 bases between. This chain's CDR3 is CASSLPGVTGANVLTF. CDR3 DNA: TGTGCCAGCAGCTTACCGGGAGTTACTGGGGCCAACGTCCTGACTTTC.

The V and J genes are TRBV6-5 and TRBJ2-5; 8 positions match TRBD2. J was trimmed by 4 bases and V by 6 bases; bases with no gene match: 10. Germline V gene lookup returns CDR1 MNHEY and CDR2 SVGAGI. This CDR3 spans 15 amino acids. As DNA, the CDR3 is TGTGCCAGCAGCTCCCCCGGGAGGGCCTCAGAGACCCAGTACTTC. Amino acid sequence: CASSSPGRASETQYF.

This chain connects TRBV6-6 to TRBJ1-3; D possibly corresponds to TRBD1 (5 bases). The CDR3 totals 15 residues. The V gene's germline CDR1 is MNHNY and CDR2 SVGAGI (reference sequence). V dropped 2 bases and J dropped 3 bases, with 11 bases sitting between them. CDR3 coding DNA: TGTGCCAGCAGTTACGGGGGATCGGGTGGAAACACCATATATTTT. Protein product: CASSYGGSGGNTIYF.

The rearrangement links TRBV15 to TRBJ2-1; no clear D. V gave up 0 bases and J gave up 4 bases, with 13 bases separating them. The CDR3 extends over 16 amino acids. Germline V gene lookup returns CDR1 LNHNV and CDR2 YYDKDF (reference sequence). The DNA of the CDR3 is TGTGCCACCAGCAGAGATTTAGCAATTCTTTACAATGAGCAGTTCTTC. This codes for CATSRDLAILYNEQFF.

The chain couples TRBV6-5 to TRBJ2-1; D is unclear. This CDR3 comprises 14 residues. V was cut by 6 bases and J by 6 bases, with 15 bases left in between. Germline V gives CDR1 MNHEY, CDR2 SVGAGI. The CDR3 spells CASRGSHGGNEQFF. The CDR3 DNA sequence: TGTGCCAGCAGGGGATCCCATGGTGGCAATGAGCAGTTCTTC.

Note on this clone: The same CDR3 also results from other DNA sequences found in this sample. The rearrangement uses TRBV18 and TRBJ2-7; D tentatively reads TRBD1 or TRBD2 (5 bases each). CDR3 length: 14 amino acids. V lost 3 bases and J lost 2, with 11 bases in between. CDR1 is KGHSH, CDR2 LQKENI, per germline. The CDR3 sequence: CASSPGRRTYEQYF. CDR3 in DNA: TGTGCCAGCTCACCGGGACGAAGAACCTACGAGCAGTACTTC.

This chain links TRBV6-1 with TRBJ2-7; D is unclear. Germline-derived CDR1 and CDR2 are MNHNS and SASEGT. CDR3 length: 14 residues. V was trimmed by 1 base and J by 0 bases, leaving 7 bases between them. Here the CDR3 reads CASSEEQYSYEQYF. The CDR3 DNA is TGTGCCAGCAGTGAAGAACAGTACTCCTACGAGCAGTACTTC.

DNA for the CDR3: TGTGCCAGCAGCTGGAGACAGGATGTACGCACAGATACGCAGTATTTT. Encoded protein: CASSWRQDVRTDTQYF. This chain links TRBV7-2 with TRBJ2-3; possible D gene TRBD1, 6 bases. CDR1 is SGHTA, CDR2 FQGNSA, per germline. The CDR3 is made up of 16 amino acids. Between the trimmed V and J ends, which lost 4 bases and 1 base, there was a span of 15 bases.

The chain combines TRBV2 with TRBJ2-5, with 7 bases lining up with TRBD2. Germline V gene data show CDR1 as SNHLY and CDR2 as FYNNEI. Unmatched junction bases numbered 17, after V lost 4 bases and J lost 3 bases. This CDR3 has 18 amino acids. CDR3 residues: CASSGLAWEGVGKETQYF. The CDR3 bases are TGTGCCAGCAGTGGCCTGGCCTGGGAGGGAGTTGGGAAAGAGACCCAGTACTTC.

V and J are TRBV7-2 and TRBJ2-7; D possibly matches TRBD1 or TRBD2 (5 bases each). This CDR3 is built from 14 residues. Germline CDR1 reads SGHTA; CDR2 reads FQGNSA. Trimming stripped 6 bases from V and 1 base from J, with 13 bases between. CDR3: CASRRDGPSYEQYF. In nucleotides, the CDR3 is TGTGCCAGCAGACGGGACGGCCCATCCTACGAGCAGTACTTC.

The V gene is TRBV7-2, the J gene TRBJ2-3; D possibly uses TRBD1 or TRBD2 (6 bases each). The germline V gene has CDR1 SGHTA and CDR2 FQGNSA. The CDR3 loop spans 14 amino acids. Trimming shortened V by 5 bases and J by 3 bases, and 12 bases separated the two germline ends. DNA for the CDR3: TGTGCCAGCAGCCAAGAAGGGGGGACAGATACGCAGTATTTT. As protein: CASSQEGGTDTQYF.

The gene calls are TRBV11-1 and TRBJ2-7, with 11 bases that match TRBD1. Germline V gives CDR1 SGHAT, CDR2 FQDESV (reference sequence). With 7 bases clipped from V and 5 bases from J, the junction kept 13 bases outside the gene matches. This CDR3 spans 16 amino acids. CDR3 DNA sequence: TGTGCCAGCAAAAATCCAATCGGACAGGGGGCTAACGAGCAGTACTTC. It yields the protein CASKNPIGQGANEQYF. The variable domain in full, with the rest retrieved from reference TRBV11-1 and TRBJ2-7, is EAEVAQSPRYKITEKSQAVAFWCDPISGHATLYWYRQILGQGPELLVQFQDESVVDDSQLPKDRFSAERLKGVDSTLKIQPAELGDSAMYLCASKNPIGQGANEQYFGPGTRLTVT.